Given below is one TCR beta chain in context. Its antigen is still unknown. These data come from a study of beta chain features in type 1 diabetes. Notes on the study in general: Within each of all four CD4+ subsets, Type 1 diabetes patients had TCRB CDR3s that were moderately but significantly shorter.

Expressed TCRB transcripts were sequenced because the entire RNA isolate underwent reverse transcription. Produced via immunoSEQ multiplex PCR; TCRdb's table is partial and in-frame only. Here the sample spans some 660,000 clones, about 14% being singletons. Trimming at V came to 2 bases and at J to 7 bases, leaving 6 bases not matched to a gene. Germline lookup yields CDR1 MNHEY and CDR2 SVGAGI. CDR3 length: 15 amino acids. The chain uses TRBV6-5 and TRBJ2-2; the match to TRBD1 covers 8 bases. This TCR derives from a man younger than 30 with type 1 diabetes. The sample comprised naive CD4+ T cells from blood. The DNA for the CDR3 is TGTGCCAGCAGTTACGGCAGGGGGCGGAGCGGGGAGCTGTTTTTT. This encodes CASSYGRGRSGELFF.